This TCR beta chain was obtained from a study of beta chain features in type 1 diabetes (dated by TCRdb to 2016 to 2019). Context from the whole study: Patients and healthy donors did not differ in mean age, gender distribution, total cell number or subset yield. A total of roughly 99,000,000 sorted cells were examined across all samples, and the number of cells per subset was strongly correlated with RNA yield. In the study, TCRB repertoires of sorted circulating CD4+ T cell subsets from recently diagnosed type 1 diabetes patients were compared with those of matched healthy donors. Naive and central memory subsets were obtained from all 30 or so donors, but regulatory and stem cell-like memory subsets were isolated from only 8 patients and about eight healthy donors. Points the paper makes about the study in general: In all four CD4+ subsets, TCRB CDR3 length was moderately but significantly shorter in type 1 diabetes patients. Shorter templates might be favored by PCR, yet because patient and control samples were amplified and corrected together, any such skew would affect both groups equally. Because cDNA was sequenced instead of genomic DNA, activated cells with high expression could be over-represented, although the groups did not differ in activation or CD3 levels. Patients with type 1 diabetes made fewer insertions and deleted more nucleotides at VDJ recombination sites, implying thymic rearrangement abnormalities. Naive, central memory and regulatory TCRB repertoires appeared to be more similar among patients than among healthy donors. HLA sub-analyses involved small numbers of individuals, so any influence of HLA type on TCRB rearrangement remained unresolved.

Each donor gave one peripheral blood draw, approximately 0.11 L on average, collected into heparinised tubes. A BD FACSAria II and a panel including CD45RO, CCR7, CD25, CD127, CD95 and CD27 were used to sort naive, central memory, regulatory and stem cell-like memory CD4+ T cells. Purity was above 98% for every sorted population. PBMCs were isolated immediately by Lymphoprep density gradient centrifugation and stained directly without culture. Samples were stained and sorted in pairs, with one healthy donor and one patient per experiment, so that batch effects were minimized. Per the germline V gene, SNHLY is the CDR1 and FYNNEI is the CDR2. Trimming removed 4 bases from V and 1 base from J, leaving 6 bases between the germline ends. The CDR3 contains 13 residues, cysteine and phenylalanine counted. Of the read, only the CDR3 DNA is kept; its 39 bases are in frame from base 1. All of the isolated RNA was reverse transcribed with the High Capacity cDNA Reverse Transcription Kit, so expressed TCRB transcripts were sequenced. Deep immunoSEQ sequencing was performed on naive, central memory and regulatory T cell samples, with an average of roughly 4 million total reads per sample. After sorted cells were lysed in RLT buffer, RNA was extracted with DNase-treated RNeasy Micro or Mini kits, with the choice depending on cell number. To prevent cross-contamination, each cell subset was processed individually, whereas patient and healthy donor samples were processed jointly. TCRB sequences were amplified from cDNA with the immunoSEQ multiplex PCR, producing 87-bp fragments spanning the CDR3 region. Sequencing of the amplicons was performed on the Illumina HiSeq platform. In the source study's methods: PCR bias was computationally corrected using synthetic template baselines, reads within Hamming distance 2 were collapsed, and singletons that could not be merged were discarded. By aligning reads against IMGT, V, D and J genes, CDR3 length, and insertions or deletions at six rearrangement sites were assigned. Within each subset, clonotype counts were normalized to sorted cell number, and only after that were true diversity and Gini coefficients computed with the tcR R package. The overlap coefficient, calculated on TCRB nucleotide sequences, was used to quantify repertoire sharing. As a proxy for the pre-selection repertoire, out-of-frame TCRB sequences from naive cells were analyzed. In its TCRdb copy, this immuneACCESS table keeps in-frame sequences only and misses some clones. Where compared with another copy, unresolved V genes explain less than half of these, and the others have no known cause. V, J and clone size derive from that table, while D and trimming were established from the DNA sequence. The sample data list about 710,000 clones, and roughly an eighth of these were observed just once. The ten largest clones take up approximately 0.039% of the sample.

Note on this clone: Its antigen has not been determined. Per-base qualities were not stored, and no clone one base away is much larger.

The sample consisted of naive CD4+ T cells from blood. In the paper's terms, the cell subset or site label means: true naive CD4+ T cells. This receptor was identified in a man younger than 35 with type 1 diabetes. Recombination joined TRBV2 with TRBJ2-3, with no confident D gene call. The CDR3 has the sequence CASSVEGTDTQYF. The DNA sequence is as follows: TGTGCCAGCAGTGTTGAGGGCACAGATACGCAGTATTTT.